The T cell receptor beta chain under discussion was sequenced for a study of preoperative IRX-2 immunotherapy in early breast cancer. Per germline, CDR1 ENHRY and CDR2 SYGVKD. V gave up 0 bases and J gave up 10 bases; unmatched junction bases: 13. The length of the CDR3 is 18 residues. The repertoire was sequenced with immunoSEQ multiplex PCR; TCRdb's copy has only in-frame clones and lacks some. Among about 62,000 clones, roughly 94% were seen once, and the ten largest hold about 1.8%. Treatment specified: preoperative locoregional IRX-2 cytokine immunotherapy. This sample was gathered from a patient treated with IRX-2 immunotherapy. The chain couples TRBV10-3 to TRBJ2-1; TRBD2 matches 12 bases. This receptor was taken from a human donor with breast cancer. The CDR3 DNA reads TGTGCCATCAGTGAGTCCGGGGCGAGACTAGCGGGAGTTAACGAGCAGTTCTTC. Translated, it gives CAISESGARLAGVNEQFF.